This T cell receptor (beta chain) was profiled in a study of shared clonotypes between healthy human individuals. Regarding the study as a whole: The represented genetic and exposure-history diversity was limited by the small number of donors. Among the subsets, naive ones generally showed larger estimated richness than memory ones.

CD45RO negativity and positive selection for CCR7 defined naive CD8 cells, a population that excluded terminally differentiated effector memory CD45RA+ cells. About this clone: Its antigen is not known.

V was cut by 0 bases and J by 8 bases, with 14 bases left in between. The CDR3 covers 15 residues. Germline V gene sequence: CDR1 LGHNA, CDR2 YSLEER. Authors' methods: Filtering differed since immunoSEQ provided only junctions, with no quality scores. Measured with immunoSEQ multiplex PCR; TCRdb has only the in-frame clones, and not every one. V and J calls plus clone size are reproduced from that table; the DNA served to infer D and trimming. The profile covers about 2 million clones, with about 95% appearing a single time and roughly 1% taken by the ten largest. The TCR was taken from a man between 18 and 35 years old in good health. The sample was naive CD8+ T cells sorted from blood. The genes are TRBV4-3 and TRBJ2-1; TRBD2 is a possible D gene (5 bases). CDR3 sequence (DNA): TGCGCCAGCAGCCAAGATGGGCTAGCTAACCATGAGCAGTTCTTC. Its protein is CASSQDGLANHEQFF.